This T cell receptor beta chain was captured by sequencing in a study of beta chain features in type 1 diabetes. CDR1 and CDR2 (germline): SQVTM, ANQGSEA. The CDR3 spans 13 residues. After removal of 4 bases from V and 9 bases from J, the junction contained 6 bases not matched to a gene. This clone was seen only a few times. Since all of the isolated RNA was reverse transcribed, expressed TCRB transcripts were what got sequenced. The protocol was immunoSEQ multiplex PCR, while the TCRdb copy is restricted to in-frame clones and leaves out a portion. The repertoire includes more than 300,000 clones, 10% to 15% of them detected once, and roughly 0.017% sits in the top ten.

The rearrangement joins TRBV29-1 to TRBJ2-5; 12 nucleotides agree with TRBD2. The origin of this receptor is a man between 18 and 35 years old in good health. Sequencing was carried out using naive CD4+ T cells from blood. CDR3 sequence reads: CSVGTSGATAQYF. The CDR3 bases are TGCAGCGTTGGGACTAGCGGGGCCACGGCCCAGTACTTC.